This is a list of T cell receptor beta chains from one sample in a study of CD8 T cells in Susac syndrome. TCRdb analysed the immunoSEQ multiplex PCR reads with MiXCR anew, one entry per CDR3 protein. Among about 430,000 distinct CDR3 sequences listed, roughly 85% were seen once. The sample comprised CD8+ T cells from PBMCs. These receptor sequences come from a human donor with multiple sclerosis. The CDR3 runs from the conserved cysteine through the conserved F or W.

V: TRBV14
length: 14
J: TRBJ2-7
CDR3: CASSPTTLMGEQYF

V: TRBV27
length: 13
J: TRBJ2-1
CDR3: CASSFGGTDEQFF

V: TRBV4-1
length: 15
J: TRBJ2-7
CDR3: CASSQESVLSYEQYF

V: TRBV27
length: 15
J: TRBJ2-7
CDR3: CASSLLGGGAYEQYF

V: TRBV12-3/TRBV12-4
length: 14
J: TRBJ2-1
CDR3: CASSPAETYNEQFF

V: TRBV4-1
length: 15
J: TRBJ2-1
CDR3: CASSQHSGGDNEQFF

V: TRBV6-5
length: 17
J: TRBJ1-5
CDR3: CASSYPQGTYSNQPQHF

V: TRBV28
length: 15
J: TRBJ1-2
CDR3: CASRETDREDYGYTF

V: TRBV10-2
length: 13
J: TRBJ2-7
CDR3: CASRMRGGYEQYF

V: TRBV27
length: 13
J: TRBJ2-7
CDR3: CASRQGAAYEQYF

V: TRBV4-1
length: 15
J: TRBJ2-2
CDR3: CASSHNDLNTGELFF

V: TRBV15
length: 13
J: TRBJ1-2
CDR3: CATSRVGGYGHTF

V: TRBV5-8
length: 14
J: TRBJ1-5
CDR3: CASSLDNWNQPQHF

V: TRBV27
length: 11
J: TRBJ1-2
CDR3: CASRGAYGYTF